The clone carrying this T cell receptor beta chain was counted ten times or more. The CDR3 totals 15 residues. V lost 5 bases and J lost 5; bases outside the gene matches: 8. Germline CDR1 reads LGHNT; CDR2 reads FRNRAP. This sample was taken from a study of Graves' ophthalmopathy and Graves' hyperthyroidism. Amplification of TCR beta CDR3 regions used RNA transcripts. Second-round multiplex PCR came after a first-round RT-PCR that employed HTBI primers. TCRdb reprocessed the multiplex PCR reads via MiXCR and lists one record per CDR3 protein. The table lists roughly 400,000 distinct CDR3 sequences, 17% of them singletons.

The specimen was peripheral blood. This chain connects TRBV12-5 to TRBJ1-1; 10 nucleotides line up with TRBD1. The sequence came from an adult woman with stable Graves' hyperthyroidism. CDR3 sequence (DNA): TGTGCTAGTGGTGAGCCGGGACAGGGGAGGACTGAAGCTTTCTTT. It is translated as CASGEPGQGRTEAFF.